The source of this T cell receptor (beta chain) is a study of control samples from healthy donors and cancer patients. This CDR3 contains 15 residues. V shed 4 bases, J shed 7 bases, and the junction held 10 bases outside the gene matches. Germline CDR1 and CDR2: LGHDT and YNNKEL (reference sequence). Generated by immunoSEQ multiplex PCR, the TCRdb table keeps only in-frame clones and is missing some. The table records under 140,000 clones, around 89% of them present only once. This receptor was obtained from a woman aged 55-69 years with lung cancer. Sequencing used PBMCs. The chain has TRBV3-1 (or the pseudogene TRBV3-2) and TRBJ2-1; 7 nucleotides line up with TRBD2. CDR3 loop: CASSPGGGFRNEQFF. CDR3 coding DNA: TGTGCCAGCAGCCCCGGGGGAGGGTTCCGGAATGAGCAGTTCTTC.